This TCR beta chain was sequenced during a study of blood T cells in healthy people across ages. The second PCR ran about 6 to 12 cycles with a sample-barcoded 5' primer and J-beta primers. TCRdb reanalysed the 5' RACE reads using MiXCR and keeps one entry per CDR3 protein. The sample consists of over a million distinct CDR3 sequences, about 25% of them appearing once. Germline V gene sequence: CDR1 WSHSY, CDR2 SAAADI. The V end was cut by 2 bases, the J end by 4 bases, with 9 bases between. This CDR3 contains 14 residues. These data were likewise used in another study, on T cells of mothers and their children.

The sample consisted of blood. The clonotype was recovered from a girl aged 2 to 9 in good health. The rearrangement links TRBV10-2 to TRBJ1-5, with D hard to call. Here the CDR3 DNA reads TGCGCCAGCAGTGAGGGCGTCGCTAATCAGCCCCAGCATTTT. As protein: CASSEGVANQPQHF.